The present TCR beta chain was sequenced within a study of T cells expressing NK-cell markers. Overall study: Obtained from sorted CD3+CD56+NKG2C+, CD3+CD56+NKG2C- and CD3+CD56-NKG2C+ T cells were the TCR beta repertoires. Of eight sequenced donors, seven were HCMV-seropositive and one HCMV-seronegative. General study results and limits: Dominance of the CD3+CD56-NKG2C+ fraction by these clonotypes also held in several donors.

Note on this clonotype: The antigen is not known.

TCR beta cDNA was made by 5'RACE template switching with UMIs. From the 5' RACE reads, TCRdb lists one entry per CDR3 protein and no DNA. This sample's table has hundreds of thousands of distinct CDR3 sequences. This CDR3 has 11 amino acids. Sequencing was done on a sample of blood T cells: a sorted CD56 or NKG2C T cell subset, CD4+ or CD8+ T cells, or bulk PBMC T cells (not recorded which). This clonotype was sampled from a man aged 18 to 30 in good health. This rearrangement joins TRBV12-3 or TRBV12-4 to TRBJ1-3. CDR3 loop: CASRVLNTIYF.